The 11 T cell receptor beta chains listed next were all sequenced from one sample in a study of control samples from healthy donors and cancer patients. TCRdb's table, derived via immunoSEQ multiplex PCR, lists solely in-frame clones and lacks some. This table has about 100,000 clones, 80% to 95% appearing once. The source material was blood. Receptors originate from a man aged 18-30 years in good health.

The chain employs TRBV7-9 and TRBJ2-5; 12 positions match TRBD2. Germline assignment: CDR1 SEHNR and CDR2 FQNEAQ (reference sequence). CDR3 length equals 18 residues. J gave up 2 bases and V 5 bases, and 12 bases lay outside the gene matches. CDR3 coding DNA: TGTGCCAGCAGCCCAACCCTTGGACTAGCGGGGACTCAAGAGACCCAGTACTTC. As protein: CASSPTLGLAGTQETQYF. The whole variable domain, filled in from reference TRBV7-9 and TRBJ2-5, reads DTGVSQNPRHKITKRGQNVTFRCDPISEHNRLYWYRQTLGQGPEFLTYFQNEAQLEKSRLLSDRFSAERPKGSFSTLEIQRTEQGDSAMYLCASSPTLGLAGTQETQYFGPGTRLLVL.

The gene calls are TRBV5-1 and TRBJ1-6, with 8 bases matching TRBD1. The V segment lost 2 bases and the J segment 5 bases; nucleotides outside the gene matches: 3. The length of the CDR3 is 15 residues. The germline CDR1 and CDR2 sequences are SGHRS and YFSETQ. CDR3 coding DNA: TGCGCCAGCAGCTTATCAGGGGGCGATAATTCACCCCTCCACTTT. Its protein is CASSLSGGDNSPLHF.

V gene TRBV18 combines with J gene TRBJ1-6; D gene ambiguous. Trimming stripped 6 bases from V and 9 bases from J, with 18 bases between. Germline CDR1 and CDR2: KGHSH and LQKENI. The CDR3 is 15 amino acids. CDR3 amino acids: CASSPSAGEGSPLHF. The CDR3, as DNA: TGTGCCAGCTCCCCCTCGGCAGGAGAAGGTTCACCCCTCCACTTT.

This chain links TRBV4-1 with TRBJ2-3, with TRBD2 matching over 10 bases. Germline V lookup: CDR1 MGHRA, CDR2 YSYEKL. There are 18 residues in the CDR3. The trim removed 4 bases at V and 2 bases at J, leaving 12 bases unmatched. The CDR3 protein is CASSPSRSGTSDTDTQYF. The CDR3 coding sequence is TGCGCCAGCAGCCCAAGTAGATCCGGGACTAGCGACACAGATACGCAGTATTTT.

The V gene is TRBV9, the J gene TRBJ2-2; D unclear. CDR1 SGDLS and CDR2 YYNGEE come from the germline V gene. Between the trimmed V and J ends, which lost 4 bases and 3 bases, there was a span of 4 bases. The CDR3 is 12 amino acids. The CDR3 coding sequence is TGTGCCAGCAGCTCATACACCGGGGAGCTGTTTTTT. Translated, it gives CASSSYTGELFF. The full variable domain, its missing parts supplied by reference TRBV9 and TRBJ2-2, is DSGVTQTPKHLITATGQRVTLRCSPRSGDLSVYWYQQSLDQGLQFLIQYYNGEERAKGNILERFSAQQFPDLHSELNLSSLELGDSALYFCASSSYTGELFFGEGSRLTVL.

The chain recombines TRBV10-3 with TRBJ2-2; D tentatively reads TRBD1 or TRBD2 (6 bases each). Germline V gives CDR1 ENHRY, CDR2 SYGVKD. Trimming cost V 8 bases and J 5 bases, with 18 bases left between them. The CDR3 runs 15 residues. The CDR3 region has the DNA TGTGCCATCCGCCCGGGGGCCGGGCGGACCGGGGAGCTGTTTTTT. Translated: CAIRPGAGRTGELFF.

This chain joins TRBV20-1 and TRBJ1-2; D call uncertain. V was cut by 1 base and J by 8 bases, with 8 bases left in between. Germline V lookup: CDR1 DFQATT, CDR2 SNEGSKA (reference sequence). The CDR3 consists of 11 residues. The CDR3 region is CSARGKGGYTF. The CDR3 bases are TGCAGTGCTAGAGGAAAGGGCGGCTACACCTTC.

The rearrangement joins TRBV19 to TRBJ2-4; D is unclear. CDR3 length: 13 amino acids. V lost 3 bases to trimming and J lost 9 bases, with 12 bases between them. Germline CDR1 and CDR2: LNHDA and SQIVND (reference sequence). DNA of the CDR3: TGTGCCAGTAGTATTGCTGTCGGTGGCATTCAGTACTTC. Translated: CASSIAVGGIQYF.

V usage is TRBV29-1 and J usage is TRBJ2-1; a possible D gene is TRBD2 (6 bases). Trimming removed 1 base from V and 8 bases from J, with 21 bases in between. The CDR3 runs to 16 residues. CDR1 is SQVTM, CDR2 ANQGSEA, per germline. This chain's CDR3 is CSVEGREEDLVYEQFF. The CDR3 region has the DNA TGCAGCGTTGAAGGGAGGGAGGAGGATTTGGTCTATGAGCAGTTCTTC.

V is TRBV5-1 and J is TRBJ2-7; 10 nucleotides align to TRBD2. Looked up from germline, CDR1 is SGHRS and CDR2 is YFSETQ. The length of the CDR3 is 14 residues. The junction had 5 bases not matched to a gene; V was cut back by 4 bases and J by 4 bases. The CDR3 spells CASSGLAGEYEQYF. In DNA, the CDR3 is TGCGCCAGCAGCGGGCTAGCGGGGGAATACGAGCAGTACTTC.

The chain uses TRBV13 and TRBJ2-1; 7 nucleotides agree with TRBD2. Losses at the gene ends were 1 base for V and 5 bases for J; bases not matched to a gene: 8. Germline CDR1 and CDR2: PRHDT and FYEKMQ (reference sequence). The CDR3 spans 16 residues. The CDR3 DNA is TGTGCCAGCAGCTTAGCTCAGGGAGGGTGGAACAATGAGCAGTTCTTC. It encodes CASSLAQGGWNNEQFF.